What follows are 24 T cell receptor beta chains derived from one specimen sequenced in a study of shared clonotypes between healthy human individuals. The assay was immunoSEQ multiplex PCR, and TCRdb's table has in-frame clones only and misses some. The repertoire includes hundreds of thousands of clones, roughly 95% of them detected once, and around 0.11% sits in the top ten. Naive-designated CD8 cells lacked CD45RO, were positively enriched for CCR7, and omitted terminally differentiated effector memory CD45RA+ cells. Sequenced input: naive CD8+ T cells sorted from blood. The receptor set was obtained from a woman aged 25 to 39 in good health.

V and J are TRBV7-6 and TRBJ2-4; possible D gene TRBD2, 5 bases. This CDR3 has 18 amino acids. Trimming took off 1 base at V and 1 base at J, with 17 bases between the two ends. CDR1 and CDR2 from the germline V gene are SGHVS and FNYEAQ. CDR3 in DNA: TGTGCCAGCAGCTTAGGGCGGCAGAGAGGGAAGGCCAAAAACATTCAGTACTTC. It encodes CASSLGRQRGKAKNIQYF. The full variable domain, in which reference TRBV7-6 and TRBJ2-4 provide the parts outside the CDR3, is GAGVSQSPRYKVTKRGQDVALRCDPISGHVSLYWYRQALGQGPEFLTYFNYEAQQDKSGLPNDRFSAERPEGSISTLTIQRTEQRDSAMYRCASSLGRQRGKAKNIQYFGAGTRLSVL.

This clone was detected only a few times. The CDR3 sequence is CASDRGNTGELFF. DNA of the CDR3: TGTGCCAGCGACAGGGGAAACACCGGGGAGCTGTTTTTT. V is TRBV2 and J is TRBJ2-2; 8 bases map to TRBD1. The length of the CDR3 is 13 residues. V lost 8 bases, J lost 2 bases, and 1 base stayed unmatched. From germline, CDR1 is SNHLY and CDR2 FYNNEI.

The chain links TRBV28 to TRBJ2-6, with D possibly matching TRBD1 (5 bases). There are 19 residues in the CDR3. Trimming stripped 5 bases from V and 2 bases from J, with 22 bases between. Germline CDR1 MDHEN, CDR2 SYDVKM. CDR3 nucleotide sequence: TGTGCCAGCAGTCCAGCAGGGATCTCCATTCTAGCTGGGGCCAACGTCCTGACTTTC. It codes for CASSPAGISILAGANVLTF.

This clone was seen once. V and J are TRBV27 and TRBJ2-1, with 11 nucleotides matching TRBD1. With 2 bases clipped from V and 7 bases from J, the junction kept 4 bases outside the gene matches. Germline CDR1 is MNHEY and CDR2 is SMNVEV (reference sequence). This CDR3 has 15 residues. The CDR3 DNA reads as TGTGCCAGCAGTTTAGGGACAGGGGGGATGAATGAGCAGTTCTTC. Translated, it gives CASSLGTGGMNEQFF.

This chain uses TRBV6-1 with TRBJ2-7; the match to TRBD1 covers 7 bases. The germline V gene encodes CDR1 MNHNS and CDR2 SASEGT. The V and J ends lost 5 bases and 2 bases, in that order; junction bases with no gene match: 9. This CDR3 has 15 amino acids. The CDR3 DNA follows: TGTGCCAGCAGTCTCCCGACAGGGATTACCTACGAGCAGTACTTC. Its protein product is CASSLPTGITYEQYF.

This sequence joins TRBV9 and TRBJ1-1; D unclear. Deletions cut 4 bases from V and 0 bases from J, with 10 bases between. This CDR3 is 14 amino acids long. Per germline, CDR1 SGDLS and CDR2 YYNGEE. The CDR3 DNA sequence: TGTGCCAGCAGCCCCCAATACATGAACACTGAAGCTTTCTTT. It translates to CASSPQYMNTEAFF.

The rearrangement joins TRBV30 to TRBJ2-1; D is undetermined. Trimming cost V 1 base and J 8 bases, with 9 bases left between them. CDR1 is GTSNPN, CDR2 SVGIG, per germline (reference sequence). This CDR3 contains 12 residues. The CDR3, as DNA: TGTGCCTGGAGTGACCGCGTCGATGAGCAGTTCTTC. It encodes CAWSDRVDEQFF.

The chain employs TRBV28 and TRBJ2-6; D perhaps matches TRBD2 (6 bases). The V end was cut by 4 bases, the J end by 2 bases, with 27 bases between. The CDR3 sequence is 21 residues long. CDR1 and CDR2 from the germline V gene are MDHEN and SYDVKM. CDR3 amino acids: CASSSGDFSLPGQAGANVLTF. For the CDR3, the DNA is TGTGCCAGCAGTTCCGGGGACTTTTCCCTCCCTGGGCAGGCTGGGGCCAACGTCCTGACTTTC.

V is TRBV6-5 and J is TRBJ2-7; 8 bases are a match to TRBD1. After removal of 5 bases from V and 5 bases from J, the junction contained 5 bases not matched to a gene. The CDR3 runs to 13 residues. The germline V gene encodes CDR1 MNHEY and CDR2 SVGAGI. CDR3 sequence reads: CASSHSGGHEQYF. The CDR3 bases are TGTGCCAGCAGTCATTCAGGGGGCCACGAGCAGTACTTC.

The rearrangement links TRBV28 to TRBJ2-7; D may be TRBD1 (6 bases). V was trimmed by 2 bases and J by 3 bases, leaving 11 bases between them. This CDR3 region has 14 residues. Per germline, CDR1 MDHEN and CDR2 SYDVKM. The CDR3 sequence: CASSLRGSLYEQYF. In nucleotides, the CDR3 is TGTGCCAGCAGTTTAAGGGGGAGTCTCTACGAGCAGTACTTC.

The J gene is TRBJ1-1, the V gene TRBV19; 10 bases match TRBD1. The CDR3 has 14 amino acids. Looked up from germline, CDR1 is LNHDA and CDR2 is SQIVND (reference sequence). V lost 2 bases to trimming and J lost 7 bases; unmatched junction nucleotides: 4. This chain's CDR3 is CASSIMDRGIEAFF. The CDR3 region has the DNA TGTGCCAGTAGTATAATGGACAGGGGGATTGAAGCTTTCTTT.

The chain recombines TRBV2 with TRBJ1-1; D is unclear. V lost 2 bases, J lost 2 bases, and 15 bases lay in between. CDR1 is SNHLY, CDR2 FYNNEI, per germline. CDR3 size: 16 residues. For the CDR3, the DNA is TGTGCCAGCAGTGAAAGGGTAATAGCTTTCAACACTGAAGCTTTCTTT. It translates to CASSERVIAFNTEAFF.

The genes are TRBV28 and TRBJ2-7, with D possibly being TRBD2 (6 bases). Trimming shortened V by 6 bases and J by 2 bases, and 11 bases separated the two germline ends. The CDR3 spans 13 residues. Per the germline V gene, CDR1 is MDHEN and CDR2 is SYDVKM. The CDR3 spells CASSTGETYEQYF. CDR3 sequence (DNA): TGTGCCAGCAGCACGGGGGAAACCTACGAGCAGTACTTC.

The sample holds a few counts of this clone. The V and J genes are TRBV7-9 and TRBJ2-7, with 7 nucleotides matching TRBD1. Germline lookup yields CDR1 SEHNR and CDR2 FQNEAQ (reference sequence). The CDR3 runs to 14 residues. The V and J ends lost 4 bases and 3 bases, in that order; junction bases with no gene match: 6. The CDR3 DNA reads TGTGCCAGCAGCTCGGAGCGGACAGGCTACGAGCAGTACTTC. Translating gives CASSSERTGYEQYF.

The CDR3 DNA sequence: TGTGCCAGTAGTATATCGGTCGGCGGGAGGCTACTAATTGGGGCCAACGTCCTGACTTTC. Translation gives CASSISVGGRLLIGANVLTF. This chain connects TRBV19 to TRBJ2-6; 8 bases line up with TRBD2. The CDR3 is made up of 20 amino acids. V lost 2 bases to trimming and J lost 3 bases; unmatched junction nucleotides: 15. Germline CDR1 reads LNHDA; CDR2 reads SQIVND (reference sequence).

The CDR3 loop is CASSLARWEGTSLQETQYF. The CDR3 region has the DNA TGTGCCAGCAGCTTAGCCCGGTGGGAGGGAACTAGCCTCCAAGAGACCCAGTACTTC. The rearrangement joins TRBV11-2 to TRBJ2-5; 7 bases are a match to TRBD2. The germline V gene has CDR1 SGHAT and CDR2 FQNNGV. With V trimmed by 1 base and J by 1 base, 15 bases remained unmatched. The CDR3 consists of 19 residues.

The chain couples TRBV9 to TRBJ2-3; TRBD1 aligns across 7 bases. The junction had 12 bases not matched to a gene; V was cut back by 3 bases and J by 2 bases. This CDR3 region has 17 residues. The germline gives CDR1 SGDLS, CDR2 YYNGEE. The CDR3 DNA is TGTGCCAGCAGCGCCGACGGGACAGAGCTACTCACAGATACGCAGTATTTT. Translating it yields CASSADGTELLTDTQYF.

V is TRBV19 and J is TRBJ1-5; 8 nucleotides agree with TRBD1. V gave up 6 bases and J gave up 5 bases; unmatched junction bases: 12. The germline CDR1 and CDR2 sequences are LNHDA and SQIVND (reference sequence). The CDR3 runs to 16 residues. CDR3 residues: CASSTADRAVDQPQHF. DNA of the CDR3: TGTGCCAGTAGCACCGCGGACAGGGCCGTCGATCAGCCCCAGCATTTT.

The chain joins TRBV6-5 to TRBJ2-7; 8 positions match TRBD2. The CDR3 runs to 16 residues. CDR1 is MNHEY and CDR2 is SVGAGI in the germline V gene. After removal of 0 bases from V and 2 bases from J, the junction contained 6 bases not matched to a gene. As DNA, the CDR3 is TGTGCCAGCAGTTACTCGAGCGGGGGAATCACCTACGAGCAGTACTTC. It is translated as CASSYSSGGITYEQYF.

Only one count was recorded for this clone. The V gene is TRBV4-1, the J gene TRBJ1-3, with TRBD1 matching 9 bases. V trimming: 5 bases; J trimming: 4 bases; junction bases outside the gene matches: 6. The CDR3 covers 15 residues. Germline CDR1 reads MGHRA; CDR2 reads YSYEKL. This CDR3 is CASSYTGGHGNTIYF. The CDR3 DNA reads as TGCGCCAGCAGCTATACAGGGGGCCACGGAAACACCATATATTTT.

The chain carries TRBV27 and TRBJ1-2, with 10 bases fitting TRBD1. CDR1 is MNHEY, CDR2 SMNVEV, per germline (reference sequence). V lost 8 bases, J lost 8 bases, and 5 bases stayed unmatched. This CDR3 region has 12 residues. The CDR3, as DNA: TGTGCCAGCGGACAGGGGGGGAACGGCTACACCTTC. Amino acids: CASGQGGNGYTF.

This chain uses TRBV7-6 with TRBJ2-5; D is uncertain. V was pared by 6 bases and J by 4 bases, with 15 bases between. In germline, CDR1 is SGHVS, CDR2 FNYEAQ. The CDR3 has 14 residues. CDR3 sequence reads: CASRSYVGLETQYF. In DNA, the CDR3 is TGTGCCAGCAGATCGTACGTTGGGTTAGAGACCCAGTACTTC.

The chain employs TRBV28 and TRBJ1-1; TRBD1 matches 8 bases. The CDR3 is 15 residues long. Germline CDR1 is MDHEN and CDR2 is SYDVKM. V shed 1 base, J shed 4 bases, and the junction held 5 bases outside the gene matches. The CDR3 bases are TGTGCCAGCAGTTTATTGCCAGGGGGCTTCACTGAAGCTTTCTTT. Protein sequence: CASSLLPGGFTEAFF.

V gene TRBV19 combines with J gene TRBJ2-2, with a possible D match to TRBD2 (6 bases). Germline CDR1 is LNHDA and CDR2 is SQIVND (reference sequence). Trimming pared 6 bases from V and 1 base from J, leaving 9 bases between. The CDR3 length is 14 residues. The CDR3 nucleotides read TGTGCCAGTAGACCGGGACTGAACACCGGGGAGCTGTTTTTT. It encodes CASRPGLNTGELFF.